This TCR beta chain was observed in a study of control samples from healthy donors and cancer patients. CDR1 and CDR2 from the germline V gene are SGHDT and YYEEEE. Trimming pared 0 bases from V and 0 bases from J, leaving 9 bases between. The CDR3 has 15 residues. Profiled with immunoSEQ multiplex PCR; TCRdb holds only in-frame clones, not every one. In total, the table holds about 200,000 clones. The TCR originated in a woman in her 30s in good health. The sequencing sample was made of blood. This chain links TRBV5-6 with TRBJ1-2; D not certain. CDR3 sequence reads: CASSLETHANYGYTF. The CDR3 region has the DNA TGTGCCAGCAGCTTGGAGACTCATGCTAACTATGGCTACACCTTC.